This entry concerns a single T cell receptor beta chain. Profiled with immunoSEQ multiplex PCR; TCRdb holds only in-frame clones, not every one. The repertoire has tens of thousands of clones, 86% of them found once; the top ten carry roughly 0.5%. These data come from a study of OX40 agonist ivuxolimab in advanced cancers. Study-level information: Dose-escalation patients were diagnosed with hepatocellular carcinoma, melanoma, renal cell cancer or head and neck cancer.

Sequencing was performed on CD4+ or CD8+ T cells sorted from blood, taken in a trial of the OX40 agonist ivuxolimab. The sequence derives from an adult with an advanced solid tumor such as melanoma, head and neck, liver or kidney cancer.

The CDR3 DNA reads as TGCAGCGTTGGAATTTCGGGGCGCCAAACCTACAATGAGCAGTTCTTC. It translates to CSVGISGRQTYNEQFF. The chain has TRBV29-1 and TRBJ2-1, with D possibly called TRBD1 or TRBD2 (5 bases each). V lost 4 bases and J 2 bases, leaving 18 bases between the germline ends. CDR3 length equals 16 residues. Germline V gene data show CDR1 as SQVTM and CDR2 as ANQGSEA.